The rows below give T cell receptor beta chains drawn from one sample of a study of T cell repertoires in aging, cancer and after chemotherapy. TCRdb re-analysed the multiplex PCR reads in MiXCR, keeping a single row per CDR3 protein. Of several thousand distinct CDR3 sequences listed, 31% are singletons. Specimen: blood. The origin of the receptors is a human donor with a blood cancer. The donor label of this sample is uncertain. Each CDR3 is given with its conserved first and last residue. D genes are given only for firm matches. Size values are once, few and many counts, or a class for expanded clones, and some rows have none.

j_gene	abundance	v_gene	d_gene	CDR3nt	CDR3aa
TRBJ2-6	few	TRBV12-3/TRBV12-4	TRBD2	TGTGCCAGCAGTTTGGGCGGTAGCGGGACCTCTGGGGCCAACGTCCTGACTTTC	CASSLGGSGTSGANVLTF
TRBJ1-6	NA	TRBV6-6	NA	TGTGCCAGCAGTTACTCCACCATGGGGCGGAAAATCAATTCACCCCTCCACTTT	CASSYSTMGRKINSPLHF
TRBJ2-2	once	TRBV12-3/TRBV12-4	NA	TGTGCCAGCAGTTTAAGGAGGGGTGGAACCGGGGAGCTGTTTTTT	CASSLRRGGTGELFF
TRBJ1-2	medium-sized	TRBV6-2/TRBV6-3	TRBD1	TGTGCCAGCAGACTTGGGACAGGGACCGGCTACACCTTC	CASRLGTGTGYTF
TRBJ1-2	medium-sized	TRBV27	TRBD1	TGTGCCAGCAGTTTTTCCTACAGGGGCAGTAGCTATGGCTACACCTTC	CASSFSYRGSSYGYTF
TRBJ1-4	few	TRBV29-1	TRBD1	TGCAGCGTGGACAGGGGGTTCGGGGAAAAACTGTTTTTT	CSVDRGFGEKLFF
TRBJ2-1	NA	TRBV12-3/TRBV12-4	TRBD2	TGTGCCAGCAGCCGTAGCGGGGGGTCCTACAATGAGCAGTTCTTC	CASSRSGGSYNEQFF
TRBJ1-2	NA	TRBV12-3/TRBV12-4	NA	TGTGCCAGCAGTTTGTGGGGGGGACCTAACTATGGCTACACCTTC	CASSLWGGPNYGYTF
TRBJ1-6	NA	TRBV21-1	NA	TGTGCCAGCAGCAAAGTTTGGGGGTCCTCCTATAATTCACCCCTCCACTTT	CASSKVWGSSYNSPLHF
TRBJ1-1	NA	TRBV11-3	NA	TGTGCCAGCAGCTTTTCAGTGAACACTGAAGCTTTCTTT	CASSFSVNTEAFF
TRBJ2-1	few	TRBV20-1	TRBD2	TGCAGTGCCCTGGGACTAGCGGGGGGTAATCATGAGCAGTTCTTC	CSALGLAGGNHEQFF
TRBJ1-1	NA	TRBV20-1	NA	TGCAGTGCTAGCGACACGATGACAGGGAACACTGAAGCTTTCTTT	CSASDTMTGNTEAFF
TRBJ1-4	NA	TRBV19	NA	TGTGCCAGTAGCAAGGAAGGCTGGCGCGAAAAACTGTTTTTT	CASSKEGWREKLFF
TRBJ2-1	NA	TRBV5-1	TRBD1	TGCGCCAGCAGCTTCGGGACAGGGGGTGATGAGCAGTTCTTC	CASSFGTGGDEQFF
TRBJ2-1	NA	TRBV4-3	TRBD2	TGCGCCAGCAGCCAAGTCGGTAGCGGGAGGTCCTACAATGAGCAGTTCTTC	CASSQVGSGRSYNEQFF
TRBJ2-1	medium-sized	TRBV5-6	NA	TGTGCCAGCAGCTTGAGGAGGGTTCCATACAATGAGCAGTTCTTC	CASSLRRVPYNEQFF
TRBJ1-2	few	TRBV6-5	TRBD1	TGTGCCAGCAGTGTTGGGACAGGGGGCGGGAGGGACTATGGCTACACCTTC	CASSVGTGGGRDYGYTF
TRBJ2-2	NA	TRBV4-2	TRBD1	TGTGCCAGCAGCCGGACAGGGGCGAACACCGGGGAGCTGTTTTTT	CASSRTGANTGELFF
TRBJ2-1	few	TRBV6-1	TRBD1	TGTGCCAGCAGTCCCCAGTGGGGACAGGGGGCCCGAGAGCAGTTCTTC	CASSPQWGQGAREQFF
TRBJ1-1	medium-sized	TRBV20-1	NA	TGCAGTGCCGTTCAGGGAGTGTTAACTGAAGCTTTCTTT	CSAVQGVLTEAFF
TRBJ1-1	NA	TRBV29-1	TRBD1	TGCAGCGTTCAGCAGGGGGCGGGAACTGAAGCTTTCTTT	CSVQQGAGTEAFF
TRBJ2-6	medium-sized	TRBV19	NA	TGTGCCAGTACCCTCCCCGGGACGGCCAACGTCCTGACTTTC	CASTLPGTANVLTF
TRBJ1-3	few	TRBV20-1	NA	TGCAGTGCTACTCCCGGGACCGTAGGCCGTACTGGAAACACCATATATTTT	CSATPGTVGRTGNTIYF
TRBJ1-5	NA	TRBV4-1	NA	TGCGCCAGCCGGTCTGGGGGCTACAATAGCAATCAGCCCCAGCATTTT	CASRSGGYNSNQPQHF
TRBJ2-7	medium-sized	TRBV11-3	NA	TGTGCCAGCAGCTTATACTACGAGCAGTACTTC	CASSLYYEQYF
TRBJ2-1	medium-sized	TRBV10-3	NA	TGTGCCATCAGCCAACTACAGGGCAATGAGCAGTTCTTC	CAISQLQGNEQFF
TRBJ2-3	few	TRBV5-1	NA	TGCGCCAGCAGCGACTCAAGCACAGATACGCAGTATTTT	CASSDSSTDTQYF
TRBJ1-6	NA	TRBV18	TRBD1	TGTGCCAGCTCGCCCGGGACAGGCGGTAATTCACCCCTCCACTTT	CASSPGTGGNSPLHF